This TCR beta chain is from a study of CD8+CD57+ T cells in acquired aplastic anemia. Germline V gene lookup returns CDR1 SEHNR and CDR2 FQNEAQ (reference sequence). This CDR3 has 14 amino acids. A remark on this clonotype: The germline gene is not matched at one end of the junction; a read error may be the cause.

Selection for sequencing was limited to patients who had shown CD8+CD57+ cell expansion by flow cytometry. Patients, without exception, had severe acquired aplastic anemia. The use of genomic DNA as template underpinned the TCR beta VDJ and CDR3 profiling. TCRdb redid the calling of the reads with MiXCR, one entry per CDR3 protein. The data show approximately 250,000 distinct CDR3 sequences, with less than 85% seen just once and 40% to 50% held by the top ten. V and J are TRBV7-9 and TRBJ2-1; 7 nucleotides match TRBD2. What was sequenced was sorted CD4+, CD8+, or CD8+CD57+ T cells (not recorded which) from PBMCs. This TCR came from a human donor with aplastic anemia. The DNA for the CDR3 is TGTGCCAGTCGCTGTGCGGGAGCCCCCGATGCGCAGTTTTTC. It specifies CASRCAGAPDAQFF. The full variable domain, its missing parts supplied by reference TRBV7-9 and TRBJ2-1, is DTGVSQNPRHKITKRGQNVTFRCDPISEHNRLYWYRQTLGQGPEFLTYFQNEAQLEKSRLLSDRFSAERPKGSFSTLEIQRTEQGDSAMYLCASRCAGAPDAQFFGPGTRLTVL.